Below, one T cell receptor beta chain is given with its context. Antigen specificity is unknown. This record belongs to a study of T cell responses to AZD1222 COVID-19 vaccine. Findings of the study overall: Distributed over spike, vaccine-associated CD4 TCRs predominated at 160-218 and 743-854.

TCRdb keeps only in-frame clones here, not all; method: immunoSEQ multiplex PCR. Among some 190,000 clones listed, 88% were seen once. The germline gives CDR1 SGHRS, CDR2 YFSETQ. The junction had 5 bases not matched to a gene; V was cut back by 0 bases and J by 0 bases. The CDR3 is made up of 16 amino acids. This clonotype originated in an adult in good health. The specimen comprised peripheral blood, sampled on day 0 of AZD1222 vaccination. This chain links TRBV5-1 with TRBJ1-1; 7 nucleotides agree with TRBD1. CDR3 loop: CASSLGGGQMNTEAFF. The DNA of the CDR3 is TGCGCCAGCAGCTTGGGTGGGGGACAGATGAACACTGAAGCTTTCTTT.